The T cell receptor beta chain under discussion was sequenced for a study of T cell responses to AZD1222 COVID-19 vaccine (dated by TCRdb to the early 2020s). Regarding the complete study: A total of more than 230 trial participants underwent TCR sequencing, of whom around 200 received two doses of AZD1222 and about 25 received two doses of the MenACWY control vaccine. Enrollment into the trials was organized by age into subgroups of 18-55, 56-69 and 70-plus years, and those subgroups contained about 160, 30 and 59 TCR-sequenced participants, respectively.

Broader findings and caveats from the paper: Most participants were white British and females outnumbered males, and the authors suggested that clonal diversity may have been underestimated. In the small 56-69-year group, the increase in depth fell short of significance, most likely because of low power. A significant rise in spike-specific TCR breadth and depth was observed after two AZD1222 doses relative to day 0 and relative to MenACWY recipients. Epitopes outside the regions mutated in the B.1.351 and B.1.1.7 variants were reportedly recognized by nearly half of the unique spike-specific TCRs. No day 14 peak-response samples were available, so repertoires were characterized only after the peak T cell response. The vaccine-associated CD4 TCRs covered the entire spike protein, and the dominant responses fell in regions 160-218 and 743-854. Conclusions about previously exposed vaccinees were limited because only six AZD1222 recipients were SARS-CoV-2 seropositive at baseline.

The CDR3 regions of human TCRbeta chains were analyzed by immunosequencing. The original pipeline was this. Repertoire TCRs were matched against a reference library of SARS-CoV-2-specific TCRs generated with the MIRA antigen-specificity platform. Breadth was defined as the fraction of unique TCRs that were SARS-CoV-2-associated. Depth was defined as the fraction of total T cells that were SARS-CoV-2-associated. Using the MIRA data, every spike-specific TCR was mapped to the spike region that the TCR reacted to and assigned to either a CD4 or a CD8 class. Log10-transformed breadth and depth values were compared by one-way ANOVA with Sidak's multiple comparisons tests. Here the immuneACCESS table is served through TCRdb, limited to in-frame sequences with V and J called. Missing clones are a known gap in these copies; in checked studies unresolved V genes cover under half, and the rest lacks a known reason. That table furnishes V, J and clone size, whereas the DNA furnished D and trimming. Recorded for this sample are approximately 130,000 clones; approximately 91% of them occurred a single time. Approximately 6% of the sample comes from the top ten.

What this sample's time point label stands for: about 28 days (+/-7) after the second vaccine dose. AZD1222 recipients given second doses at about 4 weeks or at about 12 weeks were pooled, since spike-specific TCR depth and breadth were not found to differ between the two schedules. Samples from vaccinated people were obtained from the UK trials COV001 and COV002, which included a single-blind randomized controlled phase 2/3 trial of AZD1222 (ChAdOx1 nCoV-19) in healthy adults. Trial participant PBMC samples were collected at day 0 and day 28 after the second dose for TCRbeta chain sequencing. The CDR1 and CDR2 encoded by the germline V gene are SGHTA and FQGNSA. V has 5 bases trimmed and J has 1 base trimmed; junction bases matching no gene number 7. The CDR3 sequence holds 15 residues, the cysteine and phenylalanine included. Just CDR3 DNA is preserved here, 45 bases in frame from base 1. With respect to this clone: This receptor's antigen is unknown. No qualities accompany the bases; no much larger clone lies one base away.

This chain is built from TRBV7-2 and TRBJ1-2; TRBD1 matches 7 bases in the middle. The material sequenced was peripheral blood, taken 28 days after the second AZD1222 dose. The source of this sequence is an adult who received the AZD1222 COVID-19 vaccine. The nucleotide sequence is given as TGTGCCAGCAGCCCTGCAAGGGGGCTTAACTATGGCTACACCTTC. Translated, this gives CASSPARGLNYGYTF.